Listed below are T cell receptor beta chains from one sample, sequenced in a study of T cell responses to AZD1222 COVID-19 vaccine. The assay was immunoSEQ multiplex PCR, and TCRdb's table has in-frame clones only and misses some. This table holds approximately 140,000 clones, roughly 92% found once. The sequenced sample was peripheral blood, obtained 28 days after the second AZD1222 dose. Every receptor here comes from an adult who received the AZD1222 COVID-19 vaccine. Both conserved end residues are part of each CDR3. The D gene is left open where the match is weak. Some rows have no size entry. The others give once, few or many, or a class for an expanded clone.

clone size | CDR3 length | D gene | J gene | V gene | CDR3 DNA | CDR3 protein
NA | 11 | NA | TRBJ2-1 | TRBV19 | TGTGCCAGTAGCCCAGGGGATGAGCAGTTCTTC | CASSPGDEQFF
NA | 12 | NA | TRBJ1-1 | TRBV6-1 | TGTGCCAGCAGTGAATGGGTTACTGAAGCTTTCTTT | CASSEWVTEAFF
NA | 16 | TRBD2 | TRBJ2-7 | TRBV3-1/TRBV3-2 | TGTGCCAGCAGCGAACCCGTAGCGGGACTCTCCTACGAGCAGTACTTC | CASSEPVAGLSYEQYF
NA | 15 | NA | TRBJ2-1 | TRBV18 | TGTGCCAGCTCACCGCCAAGGAGCTCCTACAATGAGCAGTTCTTC | CASSPPRSSYNEQFF
NA | 15 | TRBD1 | TRBJ2-1 | TRBV5-6 | TGTGCCAGCAGCCCCGGACAGGGAGTCGTGAATGAGCAGTTCTTC | CASSPGQGVVNEQFF
NA | 16 | TRBD2 | TRBJ2-1 | TRBV3-1/TRBV3-2 | TGTGCCAGCAGCCAAGTAAGCGGGGGGAACTACAATGAGCAGTTCTTC | CASSQVSGGNYNEQFF
NA | 16 | TRBD2 | TRBJ2-2 | TRBV7-2 | TGTGCCAGCAGCTACGCTCTAGCGGGGAACACCGGGGAGCTGTTTTTT | CASSYALAGNTGELFF
NA | 16 | NA | TRBJ2-3 | TRBV19 | TGTGCCAGTAGTCTACGACAGTCTTCTAGCACAGATACGCAGTATTTT | CASSLRQSSSTDTQYF
once | 13 | NA | TRBJ1-5 | TRBV28 | TGTGCCAGCAGCCGGCAGGGGTATCAGCCCCAGCATTTT | CASSRQGYQPQHF
NA | 14 | NA | TRBJ1-6 | TRBV7-2 | TGTGCCAGCAGCTTAGGGGGTCGAGGGTCACCCCTCCACTTT | CASSLGGRGSPLHF
NA | 14 | NA | TRBJ2-7 | TRBV6-5 | TGTGCCAGCAGTTACCGGACTAACAGCTACGAGCAGTACTTC | CASSYRTNSYEQYF
NA | 11 | NA | TRBJ2-7 | TRBV12-3/TRBV12-4 | TGTGCCAGCAGTCCCGGGACCTACGGGTACTTC | CASSPGTYGYF
NA | 15 | NA | TRBJ2-7 | TRBV7-3 | TGTGCCAGCAGCCCTCGGGGGAGTTCCACCTACGAGCAGTACTTC | CASSPRGSSTYEQYF
NA | 12 | NA | TRBJ2-7 | TRBV18 | TGTGCCAGCTCCCGAGGGGAGTACGAGCAGTACTTC | CASSRGEYEQYF
NA | 17 | TRBD1 | TRBJ1-4 | TRBV7-9 | TGTGCCAGCAGCGTAGGGACAGGGCGTGCAACTAATGAAAAACTGTTTTTT | CASSVGTGRATNEKLFF
NA | 13 | TRBD1 | TRBJ1-6 | TRBV7-2 | TGTGCCAGCAGCGGACAGGAAAATTCACCCCTCCACTTT | CASSGQENSPLHF
NA | 14 | NA | TRBJ1-6 | TRBV6-2/TRBV6-3 | TGTGCCAGCAGTTACGGGAACTATAATTCACCCCTCCACTTT | CASSYGNYNSPLHF
NA | 17 | TRBD1 | TRBJ1-3 | TRBV7-9 | TGTGCCAGCAGCTCCGGGACAGGGGAGATGTCTGGAAACACCATATATTTT | CASSSGTGEMSGNTIYF
NA | 17 | NA | TRBJ2-1 | TRBV28 | TGTGCCAGCAGTTCCTTGGAGGGGCGGGGTGCCTACAATGAGCAGTTCTTC | CASSSLEGRGAYNEQFF
once | 16 | NA | TRBJ1-2 | TRBV5-6 | TGTGCCAGCAGCTTGGACACCCAGGGATGGGACTATGGCTACACCTTC | CASSLDTQGWDYGYTF